The entry that follows covers one T cell receptor beta chain sequence. Per the authors' pipeline: The assay estimated nucleated cells by amplifying reference gene primers. The method was immunoSEQ multiplex PCR; TCRdb's version includes in-frame clones alone and lacks a portion of them. That table supplies the V and J calls and clone size; D and trimming were determined from the DNA. This table has more than 140,000 clones, roughly four fifths appearing once. The sample originates from a study of blood T cell repertoires in COVID-19. Study-level background: Researchers got acute and convalescent COVID-19 samples from the United States, Italy and Spain. T cells, B-cell-depleted T cells, or PBMCs provided the cDNA or gDNA that served as material.

Germline CDR1 is SGHTA and CDR2 is FQGTGA. The CDR3 sequence is 14 residues long. With 4 bases removed from V and 4 bases from J, the gap between germline ends came to 13 bases. What was sequenced was peripheral blood. This rearrangement joins TRBV7-3 to TRBJ1-1, with D maybe TRBD1 (5 bases). The TCR comes from a human donor in a cohort sampled during active COVID-19. The CDR3 region is CASSSLGHSTEAFF. The CDR3 DNA follows: TGTGCCAGCAGCTCCCTTGGACACTCCACTGAAGCTTTCTTT.